The present TCR beta chain was sequenced within a study of cytomegalovirus exposure and HLA in healthy donors. General observations from the study: TCR association rates varied by HLA locus in a later analysis, with DRB1 highest and HLA-C lowest. There were some public TCRs occurring in many donors, but most TCR sequences were rare.

This CDR3 is 11 amino acids long. Per the germline V gene, CDR1 is SGHKS and CDR2 is YYEKEE (reference sequence). Trimming removed 4 bases from V and 5 bases from J, with 6 bases in between. A word on this clone: Its antigen is currently unknown.

Those who donated were healthy bone marrow donors. With 60 Vbeta and 13 Jbeta primers, the PCR was carried out. TCRdb's copy holds only in-frame clones and misses some; the assay was immunoSEQ multiplex PCR. Here the sample spans more than 95,000 clones, 75% to 90% being singletons. The clonotype was recovered from a man aged 18 to 30 in good health and CMV-seropositive. The chain employs TRBV5-5 and TRBJ1-1, with D unresolved. Sequenced: PBMCs. The CDR3 DNA reads TGTGCCAGCAGCGTGCAGACTGAAGCTTTCTTT. This codes for CASSVQTEAFF.